This T cell receptor (beta chain) was sequenced during a study of blood T cells in healthy people across ages. Study-wide results and limits: Conclusively comparing naive with antigen-experienced cells was impossible with unsorted PBMCs. Higher diversity, along with more naive CD4+ cells, distinguished long-lived donors from aged donors.

Primed by a sample-barcoded 5' primer and a J-beta primer mix, a second PCR proceeded for about 6 to 12 cycles. Individual samples furnished no less than 2.5 million CDR3-containing paired-end reads apiece. Each CDR3 protein gets one entry after TCRdb re-called the 5' RACE reads with MiXCR. This table holds more than 1,400,000 distinct CDR3 sequences, approximately 42% found once. To note about this clonotype: The antigen is undetermined.

Sequenced material: blood. This TCR came from a woman aged 18-29 years in good health.

The CDR3 loop is CASSQQRPSSGNTIYF. Written as DNA, the CDR3 is TGTGCCAGCAGTCAACAGAGGCCGTCCTCTGGAAACACCATATATTTT. The chain has TRBV2 and TRBJ1-3; D not certain. The germline V gene has CDR1 SNHLY and CDR2 FYNNEI. The CDR3 sequence is 16 residues long. Trimming removed 5 bases at V and 0 bases at J, with 14 bases between.